Given below is one TCR beta chain in context. This CDR3 has 16 amino acids. Per germline, CDR1 SGHTS and CDR2 YDEGEE. V lost 4 bases and J 3 bases, leaving 20 bases between the germline ends. This sample was included in a study of technical replicates of blood from four donors. Generated by immunoSEQ multiplex PCR, the TCRdb table keeps only in-frame clones and is missing some. The sample has 60,000 to 65,000 clones, 80% to 95% seen once; the top ten hold 4.3%. The TCR comes from a human donor in good health. Some clones in this sample may be carry-over from other donors' samples. Sequencing was performed on PBMCs. This rearrangement joins TRBV5-8 to TRBJ2-7; the D gene is possibly TRBD2 (7 bases). CDR3 in amino acids: CASSTDGAGAYYEQYF. The CDR3 DNA follows: TGTGCCAGCAGCACGGATGGGGCGGGGGCCTACTACGAGCAGTACTTC.